What follows are 18 T cell receptor beta chains derived from one specimen sequenced in a study of blood T cell repertoires in COVID-19. The data were produced by immunoSEQ multiplex PCR, yet TCRdb's version contains in-frame clones alone and is incomplete. The sample holds about 190,000 clones, roughly 89% seen once. The sample consisted of peripheral blood. The receptor source for this set is a man aged 35-49 years with acute or convalescent COVID-19.

J is TRBJ2-3 and V is TRBV28; the match to TRBD1 covers 8 bases. The germline V gene has CDR1 MDHEN and CDR2 SYDVKM. The CDR3 sequence is 14 residues long. Trimming removed 6 bases from V and 11 bases from J; junction bases left unmatched: 13. CDR3 region: CASSSTGEATEQYF. CDR3 DNA: TGTGCCAGCAGCTCGACAGGGGAAGCGACGGAGCAGTATTTT.

This chain connects TRBV5-1 to TRBJ1-1, with 9 positions matching TRBD1. With 3 bases clipped from V and 1 base from J, the junction kept 7 bases outside the gene matches. The CDR3 extends over 16 amino acids. Germline V gene lookup returns CDR1 SGHRS and CDR2 YFSETQ. CDR3 DNA sequence: TGCGCCAGCAGCTCTACAGGGGGCGTGTGGAACACTGAAGCTTTCTTT. This gives the protein CASSSTGGVWNTEAFF.

This rearrangement joins TRBV28 to TRBJ1-5; perhaps TRBD1 as D (5 bases). Trimming left V 5 bases short and J 5 bases short, with 19 bases between. The CDR3 sequence is 16 residues long. Germline V CDR1 and CDR2: MDHEN, SYDVKM. The CDR3 sequence: CASSHRDWRIHQPQHF. The CDR3 DNA reads TGTGCCAGCAGTCACCGGGACTGGAGGATTCATCAGCCCCAGCATTTT.

This clone was recorded once. The chain is built from TRBV18 and TRBJ1-4; possible D gene TRBD1, 5 bases. CDR1 and CDR2 from the germline V gene are KGHSH and LQKENI. The CDR3 loop spans 15 amino acids. V lost 3 bases to trimming and J lost 7 bases, with 15 bases between them. The CDR3 coding sequence is TGTGCCAGCTCACCGAGGGGAGGGATAGCTGAAAAACTGTTTTTT. This gives the protein CASSPRGGIAEKLFF.

The chain uses TRBV6-6 and TRBJ1-5, with a tentative D call TRBD1 (5 bases). The germline gives CDR1 MNHNY, CDR2 SVGAGI (reference sequence). The CDR3 is 14 residues long. V shed 7 bases and J shed 7 bases, with 17 bases lying between them. CDR3 DNA sequence: TGTGCCAGCACCTATGCGGGGGGTGACCAGCCCCAGCATTTT. This gives the protein CASTYAGGDQPQHF.

The chain joins TRBV19 to TRBJ1-1, with TRBD1 as a possible D gene (6 bases). The CDR3 is made up of 13 amino acids. CDR1 and CDR2 (germline): LNHDA, SQIVND (reference sequence). Between the trimmed V and J ends, which lost 7 bases and 3 bases, there was a span of 12 bases. The CDR3 DNA is TGTGCCAGTATTCAGAACAGGGACACTGAAGCTTTCTTT. As protein: CASIQNRDTEAFF.

The chain is built from TRBV27 and TRBJ2-1, with D perhaps TRBD2 (5 bases). The V end was cut by 6 bases, the J end by 7 bases, with 16 bases between. This CDR3 comprises 14 residues. Germline CDR1 MNHEY, CDR2 SMNVEV (reference sequence). CDR3 sequence: CASRFRASGNEQFF. Written as DNA, the CDR3 is TGTGCCAGCAGGTTCCGGGCCTCGGGGAATGAGCAGTTCTTC.

This chain links TRBV5-6 with TRBJ1-6; weak D call: TRBD1 (5 bases). CDR1 SGHDT and CDR2 YYEEEE come from the germline V gene. This CDR3 comprises 16 residues. V lost 5 bases and J 7 bases, leaving 19 bases between the germline ends. Here the CDR3 reads CASSSREGRENSPLHF. Here the CDR3 DNA reads TGTGCCAGCAGTTCCCGGGAGGGGAGGGAGAATTCACCCCTCCACTTT. Full variable domain (remainder filled in from reference TRBV5-6 and TRBJ1-6): DAGVTQSPTHLIKTRGQQVTLRCSPKSGHDTVSWYQQALGQGPQFIFQYYEEEERQRGNFPDRFSGHQFPNYSSELNVNALLLGDSALYLCASSSREGRENSPLHFGNGTRLTVT.

The chain is built from TRBV4-3 and TRBJ2-7; D is unclear. V shed 1 base and J shed 0 bases, with 10 bases lying between them. The germline gives CDR1 LGHNA, CDR2 YSLEER. The CDR3 contains 15 residues. CDR3 residues: CASSQVAATSYEQYF. The CDR3 DNA reads TGCGCCAGCAGCCAAGTGGCGGCCACCTCCTACGAGCAGTACTTC.

The CDR3 coding sequence is TGTGCCAGCAGCTCGGACAGGGAAAGTCATGGCTACACCTTC. It specifies CASSSDRESHGYTF. The chain combines TRBV5-4 with TRBJ1-2; 8 nucleotides align to TRBD1. The J segment lost 6 bases and the V segment lost 3 bases, leaving 7 bases of the junction unmatched. The germline V gene encodes CDR1 SGHNT and CDR2 YYREEE (reference sequence). The CDR3 has 14 residues.

The rearrangement uses TRBV15 and TRBJ2-7, with D possibly TRBD2 on 6 matching bases. Trimming removed 0 bases from V and 6 bases from J, with 18 bases in between. Germline assignment: CDR1 LNHNV and CDR2 YYDKDF (reference sequence). The CDR3 has 16 residues. CDR3 sequence: CATSRDPGLINAEQYF. Written as DNA, the CDR3 is TGTGCCACCAGCAGAGATCCGGGACTGATAAATGCCGAGCAGTACTTC.

J is TRBJ2-3 and V is TRBV5-6; 7 bases align to TRBD1. The CDR3 has 15 residues. Germline loops: CDR1 SGHDT, CDR2 YYEEEE. J gave up 0 bases and V 8 bases, and 9 bases lay outside the gene matches. The CDR3 here is CARLRDRRSTDTQYF. The CDR3, as DNA: TGTGCCAGACTCAGGGACAGACGAAGCACAGATACGCAGTATTTT.

This clone was picked up one time. This rearrangement joins TRBV28 to TRBJ1-2, with TRBD1 matching 8 bases. CDR1 is MDHEN, CDR2 SYDVKM, per germline. The ends lost 5 bases at V and 6 bases at J; junction bases unmatched: 11. There are 15 residues in the CDR3. CDR3 bases: TGTGCCAGCAGTACCCTACAGGGGGACACGAATGGCTACACCTTC. Protein sequence: CASSTLQGDTNGYTF.

The gene calls are TRBV30 and TRBJ2-1; 7 nucleotides match TRBD1. V lost 5 bases, J lost 2 bases, and 9 bases stayed unmatched. In germline, CDR1 is GTSNPN, CDR2 SVGIG (reference sequence). CDR3 size: 15 residues. CDR3 in amino acids: CAWDEGAGTYNEQFF. Written as DNA, the CDR3 is TGTGCCTGGGACGAGGGGGCCGGCACCTACAATGAGCAGTTCTTC.

The gene calls are TRBV7-2 and TRBJ2-5; D gene unclear. The CDR3 covers 11 residues. Trimming cost V 3 bases and J 5 bases, with 4 bases left between them. Germline V gene sequence: CDR1 SGHTA, CDR2 FQGNSA. The CDR3 DNA reads as TGTGCCAGCAGCTTCAGGGAGACCCAGTACTTC. Residues: CASSFRETQYF.

The genes are TRBV3-1 (or the pseudogene TRBV3-2) and TRBJ2-1; TRBD2 might be the D (6 bases). This CDR3 spans 11 amino acids. The germline V and J ends were trimmed by 0 bases and 15 bases, with 9 bases remaining between them. Germline lookup yields CDR1 LGHDT and CDR2 YNNKEL (reference sequence). The CDR3: CASSQERRGFF. The CDR3 nucleotides read TGTGCCAGCAGCCAAGAAAGGCGGGGGTTCTTC.

This chain joins TRBV6-6 and TRBJ2-2; 10 positions agree with TRBD1. The CDR3 has 15 residues. Trimming at V came to 6 bases and at J to 5 bases, leaving 6 bases not matched to a gene. Germline V gives CDR1 MNHNY, CDR2 SVGAGI (reference sequence). CDR3 loop: CASSQTGGGTGELFF. For the CDR3, the DNA is TGTGCCAGCAGCCAGACAGGGGGCGGGACCGGGGAGCTGTTTTTT.

This chain connects TRBV6-6 to TRBJ2-3; maybe TRBD2 (5 bases). Per the germline V gene, CDR1 is MNHNY and CDR2 is SVGAGI (reference sequence). Trimming removed 6 bases at V and 10 bases at J, with 17 bases between. The CDR3 extends over 13 amino acids. The CDR3 loop reads CASSFPGRRAQYF. The CDR3 bases are TGTGCCAGCAGCTTTCCGGGCCGGCGGGCGCAGTATTTT.